The sample holds a few counts of the clone carrying this T cell receptor (beta chain). Germline CDR1 reads DFQATT; CDR2 reads SNEGSKA (reference sequence). This CDR3 comprises 13 residues. Between the trimmed V and J ends, which lost 3 bases and 7 bases, there was a span of 10 bases. Sample time point: patch test 3, about 24 weeks after DPC sensitization. Treatment reported: therapeutic diphenylcyclopropenone sensitization with weekly scalp DPC. This entry comes from a study of human T cells and chemical hapten exposure. As for the study in general: An approximately 2 cm by approximately 2 cm inner upper arm patch received 2% DPC for sensitization.

The library put unique molecular identifiers onto individual cDNA molecules. MiXCR, run by TCRdb on the RACE reads, gives a single entry per CDR3 protein. The sample lists roughly 100,000 distinct CDR3 sequences; less than 40% were seen once. V usage is TRBV20-1 and J usage is TRBJ1-6; D ambiguous. The starting material was whole blood, obtained in connection with sensitization to the hapten diphenylcyclopropenone (DPC). The receptor comes from a man in his forties with alopecia areata. Some clones in this sample may be carry-over from other donors' samples. CDR3 sequence: CSASATVNSPLHF. CDR3 nucleotide sequence: TGCAGTGCTAGTGCGACGGTCAATTCACCCCTCCACTTT.